These 2 T cell receptor beta chains originate from one sample sequenced in a study of T-cell memory formation after mild COVID-19 listed by TCRdb under 2021. Library generation was performed with 5' RACE. The instrument given in TCRdb is Illumina NovaSeq 6000. Through fastp at Q25 and MiXCR, TCRdb rebuilt clones from the public reads, retaining in-frame beta chains. Each CDR3 protein appears once, grouped with its most common genes and DNA. The sample table lists 350,000 to 450,000 distinct CDR3 sequences, 14% of them with a count of one. 22% of the sample belongs to the ten largest clones. Source material: PBMCs or a T cell subset sorted from them (not recorded which). These receptors came from a man younger than 35 who had mild COVID-19 (a few samples of this study predate the infection). The sample titles of this study are shuffled in the database, so cell type and time point are left out; the donor was told from shared clones.

This clonotype has just a few counts. The CDR3 DNA is TGTGCCAGTAGTACGCAAGGGGAGACGCTCTATCCCCAGCATTTT. Amino acids: CASSTQGETLYPQHF. The chain joins TRBV19 to TRBJ1-5, with D possibly TRBD1 on 5 matching bases. This CDR3 has 15 amino acids. Germline V gene sequence: CDR1 LNHDA, CDR2 SQIVND (reference sequence). V was trimmed by 4 bases and J by 10 bases, leaving 20 bases between them.

This chain uses TRBV20-1 with TRBJ2-7; tentative D call: TRBD1 (6 bases). Germline V CDR1 and CDR2: DFQATT, SNEGSKA (reference sequence). This CDR3 contains 14 residues. Trimming removed 0 bases from V and 4 bases from J, with 13 bases in between. DNA for the CDR3: TGCAGTGCTAGAGACTACAGGGCGGTTTACGAGCAGTACTTC. Translation gives CSARDYRAVYEQYF.